This T cell receptor beta chain was observed in a study of T cell responses to AZD1222 COVID-19 vaccine. Overall study results and limits: Vaccine-associated CD4 TCRs ranged over spike, dominating at 160-218 and 743-854.

V was clipped by 7 bases and J by 0 bases, with 9 bases between them. Germline V gene lookup returns CDR1 LNHDA and CDR2 SQIVND (reference sequence). The CDR3 totals 13 residues. With respect to this clone: Antigen unknown.

Sequencing was performed with immunoSEQ multiplex PCR; in TCRdb, only in-frame clones are kept and a portion is missing. The repertoire includes more than 85,000 clones, 87% of them detected once, and approximately 4.7% sits in the top ten. The TCR originated in an adult in good health. The sequencing here drew on peripheral blood, taken on day 0 of AZD1222 vaccination. The V and J genes are TRBV19 and TRBJ2-5; TRBD1 is a possible D gene (5 bases). CDR3 sequence reads: CASTADNQETQYF. The CDR3, as DNA: TGTGCCAGTACGGCGGACAACCAAGAGACCCAGTACTTC.